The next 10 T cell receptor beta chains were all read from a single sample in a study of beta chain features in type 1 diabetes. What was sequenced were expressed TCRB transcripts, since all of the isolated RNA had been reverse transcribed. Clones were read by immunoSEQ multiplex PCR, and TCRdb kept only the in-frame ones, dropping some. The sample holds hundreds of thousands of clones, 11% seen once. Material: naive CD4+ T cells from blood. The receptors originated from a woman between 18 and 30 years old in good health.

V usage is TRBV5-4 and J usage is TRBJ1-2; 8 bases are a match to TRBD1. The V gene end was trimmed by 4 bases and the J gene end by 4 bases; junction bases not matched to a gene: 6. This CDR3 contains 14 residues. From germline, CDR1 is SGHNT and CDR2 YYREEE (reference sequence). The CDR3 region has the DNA TGTGCCAGCAGCCCCCGGGACAGGCTCTATGGCTACACCTTC. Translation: CASSPRDRLYGYTF.

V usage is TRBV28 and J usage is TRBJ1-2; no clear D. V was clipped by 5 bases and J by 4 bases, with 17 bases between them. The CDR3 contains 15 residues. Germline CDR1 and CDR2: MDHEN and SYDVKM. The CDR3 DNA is TGTGCCAGCAGTGCCGTTGGCGGCGGCGGCTATGGCTACACCTTC. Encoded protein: CASSAVGGGGYGYTF.

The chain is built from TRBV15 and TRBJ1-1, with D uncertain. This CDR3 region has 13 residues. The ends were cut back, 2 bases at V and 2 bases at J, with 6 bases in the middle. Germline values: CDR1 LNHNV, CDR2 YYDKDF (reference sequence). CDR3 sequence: CATSRLGNTEAFF. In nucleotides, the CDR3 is TGTGCCACCAGCAGACTCGGAAACACTGAAGCTTTCTTT.

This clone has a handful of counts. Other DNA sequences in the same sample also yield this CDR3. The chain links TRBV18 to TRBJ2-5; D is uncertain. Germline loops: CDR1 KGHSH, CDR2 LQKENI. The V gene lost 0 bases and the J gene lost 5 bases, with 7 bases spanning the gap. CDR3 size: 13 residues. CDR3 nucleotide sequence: TGTGCCAGCTCACCACCGTCCCTTGAGACCCAGTACTTC. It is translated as CASSPPSLETQYF.

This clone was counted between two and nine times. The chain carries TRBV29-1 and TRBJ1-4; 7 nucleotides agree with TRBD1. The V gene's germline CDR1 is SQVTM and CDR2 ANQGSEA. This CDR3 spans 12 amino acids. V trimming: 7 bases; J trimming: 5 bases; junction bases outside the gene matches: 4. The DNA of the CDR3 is TGCAGCGCAAGACAGGGAAATGAAAAACTGTTTTTT. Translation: CSARQGNEKLFF.

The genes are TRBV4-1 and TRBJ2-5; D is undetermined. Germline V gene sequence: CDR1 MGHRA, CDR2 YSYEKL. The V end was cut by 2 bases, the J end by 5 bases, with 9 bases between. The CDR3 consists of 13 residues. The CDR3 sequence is CASSQIPLETQYF. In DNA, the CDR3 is TGCGCCAGCAGCCAAATTCCCCTTGAGACCCAGTACTTC.

This CDR3 reads CASSLQGVYGYTF. The CDR3 nucleotides read TGTGCCAGCAGCCTCCAGGGCGTCTATGGCTACACCTTC. This chain uses TRBV7-9 with TRBJ1-2; possibly TRBD1 for D (5 bases). The V gene lost 5 bases and the J gene lost 4 bases, with 11 bases spanning the gap. CDR1 is SEHNR and CDR2 is FQNEAQ in the germline V gene (reference sequence). The CDR3 has 13 residues.

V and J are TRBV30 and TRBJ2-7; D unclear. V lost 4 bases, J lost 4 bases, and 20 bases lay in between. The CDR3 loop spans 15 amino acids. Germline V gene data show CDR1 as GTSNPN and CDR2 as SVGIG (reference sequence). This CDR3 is CAWNPRLRIQYEQYF. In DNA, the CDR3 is TGTGCCTGGAACCCCCGCTTGCGGATACAATACGAGCAGTACTTC.

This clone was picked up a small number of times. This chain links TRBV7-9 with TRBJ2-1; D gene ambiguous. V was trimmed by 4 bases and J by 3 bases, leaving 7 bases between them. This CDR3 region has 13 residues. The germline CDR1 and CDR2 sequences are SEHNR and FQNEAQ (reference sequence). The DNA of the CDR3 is TGTGCCAGCAGCTCGAACAGCTACAATGAGCAGTTCTTC. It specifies CASSSNSYNEQFF.

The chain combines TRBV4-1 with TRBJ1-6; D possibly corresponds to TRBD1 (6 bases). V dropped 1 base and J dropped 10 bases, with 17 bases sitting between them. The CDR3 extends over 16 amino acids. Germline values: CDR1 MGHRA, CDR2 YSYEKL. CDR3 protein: CASSQGVTGPMSPLHF. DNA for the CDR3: TGCGCCAGCAGCCAAGGAGTTACAGGGCCCATGTCACCCCTCCACTTT.